The clone carrying this T cell receptor beta chain was observed a few times. The antigen is unknown. V lost 7 bases and J lost 1, with 8 bases in between. Germline CDR1 LGHNT, CDR2 FRNRAP. The CDR3 covers 13 residues. The data were taken from a study of cytomegalovirus exposure and HLA in healthy donors. Notes on the study in general: TCR beta sequences numbering roughly 18,000 were associated with HLA alleles at 0.05 false discovery rate in a later analysis. Accurate prediction of HLA-A and HLA-B alleles (for most subjects) was reportedly achieved from TCR beta sequences. A link between a missense DCLRE1C variant and TCR beta V- and J-gene trimming emerged from a later analysis. Rates of TCR association differed by HLA locus in a later analysis, with DRB1 highest and HLA-C lowest.

Amplification used 60 Vbeta primers and 13 Jbeta primers. Clones were read by immunoSEQ multiplex PCR, and TCRdb kept only the in-frame ones, dropping some. The table lists approximately 150,000 clones, about four fifths of them singletons, with around 14% in the top ten. This clonotype originated in a woman between 45 and 65 years old in good health and CMV-seronegative. V gene TRBV12-5 combines with J gene TRBJ1-5; D unresolved. The sample comprised PBMCs. The CDR3 protein is CASAPESNQPQHF. The CDR3 DNA reads TGTGCTAGTGCCCCCGAGAGCAATCAGCCCCAGCATTTT.